The next 20 T cell receptor beta chains were all read from a single sample in a study of T cell responses to AZD1222 COVID-19 vaccine. Produced via immunoSEQ multiplex PCR; TCRdb's table is partial and in-frame only. In the table there are fewer than 150,000 clones, approximately 90% of which are singletons. This specimen consisted of peripheral blood, obtained on day 0 of AZD1222 vaccination. Receptors were obtained from an adult in good health.

The rearrangement links TRBV7-8 to TRBJ2-7; D may correspond to TRBD1 or TRBD2 (6 bases each). Trimming shortened V by 5 bases and J by 7 bases, and 18 bases separated the two germline ends. The CDR3 extends over 14 amino acids. The germline V gene has CDR1 SGHVS and CDR2 FQNEAQ. The CDR3 here is CASSPKSKGGEQYF. The CDR3 DNA is TGTGCCAGCAGCCCAAAATCAAAGGGGGGTGAGCAGTACTTC. Full variable domain (outside the CDR3, taken from reference TRBV7-8 and TRBJ2-7): GAGVSQSPRYKVAKRGQDVALRCDPISGHVSLFWYQQALGQGPEFLTYFQNEAQLDKSGLPSDRFFAERPEGSVSTLKIQRTQQEDSAVYLCASSPKSKGGEQYFGPGTRLTVT.

The J gene is TRBJ2-5, the V gene TRBV27, with D possibly TRBD2 on 6 matching bases. V lost 2 bases and J lost 3, with 19 bases in between. The CDR3 is made up of 17 amino acids. The V gene's germline CDR1 is MNHEY and CDR2 SMNVEV (reference sequence). This CDR3 reads CASSLGLGRDFKETQYF. The CDR3 DNA reads TGTGCCAGCAGTTTAGGCCTTGGGCGGGACTTCAAAGAGACCCAGTACTTC.

This clone has a handful of counts. The chain links TRBV10-2 to TRBJ1-1; D not resolved. Germline V gene lookup returns CDR1 WSHSY and CDR2 SAAADI. The CDR3 is 11 residues long. V was shortened by 4 bases and J by 5 bases, with 5 bases between the two germline ends. The CDR3 sequence: CASSGITEAFF. CDR3 sequence (DNA): TGCGCCAGCAGTGGAATTACTGAAGCTTTCTTT.

The gene calls are TRBV30 and TRBJ1-2; the match to TRBD1 covers 9 bases. Germline assignment: CDR1 GTSNPN and CDR2 SVGIG (reference sequence). This CDR3 contains 14 residues. V dropped 1 base and J dropped 2; count of bases not matched to a gene: 2. The CDR3 loop reads CAWSGTGANYGYTF. The CDR3 region has the DNA TGTGCCTGGAGTGGGACAGGGGCGAACTATGGCTACACCTTC.

This rearrangement joins TRBV6-5 to TRBJ1-1, with D hard to call. V gave up 0 bases and J gave up 7 bases, with 6 bases separating them. CDR1 MNHEY and CDR2 SVGAGI come from the germline V gene. The CDR3 covers 12 residues. The CDR3 region is CASSYSAGEAFF. The CDR3 DNA reads TGTGCCAGCAGTTACTCGGCGGGTGAAGCTTTCTTT.

This chain connects TRBV25-1 to TRBJ1-2; D gene unclear. Germline values: CDR1 MGHDK, CDR2 SYGVNS. V lost 6 bases, J lost 0 bases, and 14 bases lay in between. This CDR3 region has 15 residues. As DNA, the CDR3 is TGTGCCAGCAGCACGGGGAGCTCTGCTAACTATGGCTACACCTTC. Its translation is CASSTGSSANYGYTF.

As concerns this clone: This sequence may be a read error, since a much larger clone differs from it by one base. The rearrangement links TRBV12-3 or TRBV12-4 to TRBJ1-2; D not resolved. V was pared by 1 base and J by 4 bases, with 4 bases between. This CDR3 comprises 12 residues. DNA of the CDR3: TGTGCCAGCAGTTTAGGGGCCTATGGCTACACCTTC. Translating it yields CASSLGAYGYTF.

The V and J genes are TRBV5-1 and TRBJ2-5, with 10 positions matching TRBD1. V lost 4 bases and J lost 4; bases outside the gene matches: 10. Germline loops: CDR1 SGHRS, CDR2 YFSETQ. The CDR3 loop spans 16 amino acids. The CDR3 bases are TGCGCCAGCAGCACGACAGGGGGCGCACGCCGAGAGACCCAGTACTTC. Translation: CASSTTGGARRETQYF. Full variable domain (rest looked up from reference TRBV5-1 and TRBJ2-5): KAGVTQTPRYLIKTRGQQVTLSCSPISGHRSVSWYQQTPGQGLQFLFEYFSETQRNKGNFPGRFSGRQFSNSRSEMNVSTLELGDSALYLCASSTTGGARRETQYFGPGTRLLVL.

The rearrangement joins TRBV6-5 to TRBJ1-3; D uncertain. This CDR3 region has 15 residues. V lost 6 bases and J 0 bases, leaving 12 bases between the germline ends. Germline V CDR1 and CDR2: MNHEY, SVGAGI. The CDR3 DNA is TGTGCCAGCAGCCCCGACTGGAGCTCTGGAAACACCATATATTTT. Amino acid sequence: CASSPDWSSGNTIYF.

This clone was counted only a few times. The chain recombines TRBV6-1 with TRBJ1-5; D gene unclear. This CDR3 spans 11 amino acids. The germline V gene encodes CDR1 MNHNS and CDR2 SASEGT. Trimming removed 3 bases at V and 10 bases at J, with 7 bases between. The CDR3 loop reads CASSEDLPQHF. The CDR3 DNA sequence: TGTGCCAGCAGTGAGGATCTTCCCCAGCATTTT.

This sequence joins TRBV19 and TRBJ2-1, with 10 bases that match TRBD2. With V trimmed by 2 bases and J by 8 bases, 6 bases remained unmatched. The CDR3 covers 15 residues. Germline lookup yields CDR1 LNHDA and CDR2 SQIVND (reference sequence). Here the CDR3 reads CASSILAGEVHEQFF. CDR3 sequence (DNA): TGTGCCAGTAGTATACTAGCGGGAGAAGTTCATGAGCAGTTCTTC.

V usage is TRBV6-1 and J usage is TRBJ2-1; 7 nucleotides match TRBD1. J was trimmed by 3 bases and V by 4 bases; bases with no gene match: 21. CDR1 MNHNS and CDR2 SASEGT come from the germline V gene. CDR3 length equals 20 residues. The CDR3 DNA sequence: TGTGCCAGCAGTGTGAAGCCGGGACAGCACACTTTCTCTTACTACAATGAGCAGTTCTTC. It yields the protein CASSVKPGQHTFSYYNEQFF.

The rearrangement joins TRBV7-9 to TRBJ1-4, with 9 nucleotides matching TRBD1. The CDR3 is made up of 14 amino acids. Germline CDR1 reads SEHNR; CDR2 reads FQNEAQ (reference sequence). V gave up 5 bases and J gave up 10 bases; unmatched junction bases: 8. CDR3 region: CASSKQGAGVKLFF. For the CDR3, the DNA is TGTGCCAGCAGCAAACAGGGGGCGGGAGTAAAACTGTTTTTT.

V gene TRBV18 combines with J gene TRBJ2-7; TRBD2 matches 11 bases. Germline V CDR1 and CDR2: KGHSH, LQKENI. This CDR3 region has 16 residues. J lost 6 bases, V lost 4 bases, and 11 bases had no gene match. DNA for the CDR3: TGTGCCAGCTCACAATTTTACGGGACTAGCGGCTTCGAGCAGTACTTC. Protein product: CASSQFYGTSGFEQYF. The full variable domain, with the rest looked up from reference TRBV18 and TRBJ2-7, is NAGVMQNPRHLVRRRGQEARLRCSPMKGHSHVYWYRQLPEEGLKFMVYLQKENIIDESGMPKERFSAEFPKEGPSILRIQQVVRGDSAAYFCASSQFYGTSGFEQYFGPGTRLTVT.

The genes are TRBV6-4 and TRBJ2-1; 8 bases agree with TRBD2. V gave up 5 bases and J gave up 6 bases; unmatched junction bases: 3. Germline V gene lookup returns CDR1 MRHNA and CDR2 SNTAGT. The CDR3 covers 13 residues. The CDR3 coding sequence is TGTGCCAGCAGTCCCGGGGGGGTCAATGAGCAGTTCTTC. It yields the protein CASSPGGVNEQFF.

The chain joins TRBV6-1 to TRBJ1-4; D ambiguous. Trimming left V 2 bases short and J 7 bases short, with 14 bases between. The length of the CDR3 is 15 residues. CDR1 and CDR2 (germline): MNHNS, SASEGT. The CDR3 bases are TGTGCCAGCAGTGAAACGCGGGGAGGAAGTGAAAAACTGTTTTTT. This encodes CASSETRGGSEKLFF.

The rearrangement uses TRBV19 and TRBJ2-7, with D perhaps being TRBD1 or TRBD2 (6 bases each). Germline V gives CDR1 LNHDA, CDR2 SQIVND (reference sequence). The CDR3 is made up of 16 amino acids. V was trimmed by 3 bases and J by 3 bases, leaving 18 bases between them. CDR3 in amino acids: CASSIRWSGEDYEQYF. CDR3 bases: TGTGCCAGTAGTATCCGGTGGTCAGGGGAGGACTACGAGCAGTACTTC.

This clone was seen only once. This rearrangement joins TRBV2 to TRBJ2-7, with 7 bases matching TRBD1. Germline lookup yields CDR1 SNHLY and CDR2 FYNNEI. V was pared by 8 bases and J by 0 bases, with 10 bases of the junction left unmatched. The CDR3 has 15 residues. CDR3 DNA sequence: TGTGCCAGCCTCCGGGACAGTACTAGCTCCTACGAGCAGTACTTC. It codes for CASLRDSTSSYEQYF. The full variable domain, its missing parts supplied by reference TRBV2 and TRBJ2-7, is EPEVTQTPSHQVTQMGQEVILRCVPISNHLYFYWYRQILGQKVEFLVSFYNNEISEKSEIFDDQFSVERPDGSNFTLKIRSTKLEDSAMYFCASLRDSTSSYEQYFGPGTRLTVT.

The CDR3 loop is CASSIGLPGQATYEQYF. The CDR3 DNA follows: TGTGCCAGTAGTATAGGCCTACCGGGACAGGCCACCTACGAGCAGTACTTC. V and J are TRBV19 and TRBJ2-7, with 8 bases identical to TRBD1. Germline values: CDR1 LNHDA, CDR2 SQIVND (reference sequence). V trimming: 1 base; J trimming: 2 bases; junction bases outside the gene matches: 10. The CDR3 spans 17 residues.

V gene TRBV4-2 combines with J gene TRBJ2-3, with 12 nucleotides matching TRBD2. Trimming cost V 6 bases and J 2 bases; bases outside gene matches: 6. Germline V CDR1 and CDR2: LGHNA, YNFKEQ. The CDR3 consists of 16 residues. CDR3 DNA sequence: TGTGCCAGCAGTCTAACTAGCGGGGGGACCACAGATACGCAGTATTTT. Its protein product is CASSLTSGGTTDTQYF.